This T cell receptor (beta chain) came from a study of cytomegalovirus exposure and HLA in healthy donors. Across the whole study: There were 75 million to 95 million unique TCRs (from HLA-typed donors) in an early data release. Study results and limitations: Three CMV-associated chains proved CMV antigen-specific in vitro. In an earlier analysis, in roughly 580 donors, most V segments appeared productive either ~90% or ~30% of the time.

CDR1 is GTSNPN, CDR2 SVGIG, per germline (reference sequence). The CDR3 totals 12 residues. Between the trimmed V and J ends, which lost 0 bases and 3 bases, there was a span of 3 bases. The PCR made use of 60 Vbeta and 13 Jbeta primers. The table came from immunoSEQ multiplex PCR; TCRdb's copy has only in-frame clones and leaves some out. The sample includes tens of thousands of clones, around 82% of them seen just once. A remark on this clone: No antigen is known for it.

The gene calls are TRBV30 and TRBJ1-3; D not resolved. The sequenced sample was PBMCs. This TCR came from a male donor in good health and CMV-seronegative. CDR3 loop: CAWSVLGNTIYF. Here the CDR3 DNA reads TGTGCCTGGAGTGTACTTGGAAACACCATATATTTT.